This T cell receptor (beta chain) was obtained from a study of blood T cell repertoires in COVID-19. Looking at the study overall: COVID-19 samples collected from the United States, Italy and Spain covered acute and convalescent phases.

The participants were between about 18 and 89 years old and came from about two dozen US areas. Participants were placed into cohorts based on the clinical history they reported. Exposed enrollees encountered a COVID-19 case at some point within 2 weeks before study entry. Germline V lookup: CDR1 MNHEY, CDR2 SMNVEV (reference sequence). The CDR3 is 15 amino acids. J gave up 2 bases and V 7 bases, and 10 bases lay outside the gene matches. Method: immunoSEQ multiplex PCR; TCRdb's copy keeps in-frame clones and lacks some. This table holds 140,000 or so clones, 84% found once. The receptor comes from a woman aged 18-29 years who had been exposed to COVID-19. The sequencing sample was made of PBMCs or T cells enriched from blood (not recorded which). The V call is TRBV27, the J call TRBJ2-7, with TRBD1 identical over 8 bases. In nucleotides, the CDR3 is TGTGCCAGCAAAGTGGGGACAGGAACGACCTACGAGCAGTACTTC. Protein product: CASKVGTGTTYEQYF.